What follows are 28 T cell receptor beta chains derived from one specimen sequenced in a study of chemoradiotherapy in HPV16-positive cancers. Measured with immunoSEQ multiplex PCR; TCRdb has only the in-frame clones, and not every one. This table holds around 53,000 clones, 90% found once. Sequenced here: blood, sampled from a patient who underwent chemoradiotherapy. The receptors were gathered from a human donor with HPV-associated anogenital cancer.

This sequence joins TRBV9 and TRBJ2-3, with D perhaps matching TRBD2 (7 bases). The V end was cut by 3 bases, the J end by 4 bases, with 15 bases between. From germline, CDR1 is SGDLS and CDR2 YYNGEE. CDR3 length: 15 residues. The CDR3 loop reads CASSEGGGPPDTQYF. DNA of the CDR3: TGTGCCAGCAGCGAGGGAGGGGGGCCTCCAGATACGCAGTATTTT.

The chain is built from TRBV15 and TRBJ1-4; no firm D call. CDR1 is LNHNV and CDR2 is YYDKDF in the germline V gene (reference sequence). V lost 3 bases to trimming and J lost 5 bases, with 7 bases between them. CDR3 length: 13 amino acids. CDR3 in DNA: TGTGCCACCAGCAGCACGGGGAATGAAAAACTGTTTTTT. It codes for CATSSTGNEKLFF.

The CDR3: CATSRGTDRYEQYF. CDR3 sequence (DNA): TGTGCCACCAGCAGAGGGACAGATCGCTACGAGCAGTACTTC. V and J are TRBV15 and TRBJ2-7; D might be TRBD1 (6 bases). V dropped 1 base and J dropped 3 bases, with 10 bases sitting between them. The CDR3 is 14 amino acids. Germline V gives CDR1 LNHNV, CDR2 YYDKDF (reference sequence).

The chain combines TRBV11-2 with TRBJ2-7, with TRBD1 identical over 7 bases. The J segment lost 2 bases and the V segment lost 5 bases, leaving 6 bases of the junction unmatched. The CDR3 has 14 amino acids. Germline V gene lookup returns CDR1 SGHAT and CDR2 FQNNGV. CDR3 coding DNA: TGTGCCAGCAGCCCCGACAGGGTCACCTACGAGCAGTACTTC. Its translation: CASSPDRVTYEQYF.

The chain recombines TRBV11-3 with TRBJ2-5, with D perhaps assigned TRBD1 or TRBD2 (5 bases each). Germline V gene lookup returns CDR1 SGHNT and CDR2 YENEEA. The CDR3 loop spans 14 amino acids. The germline V and J ends were trimmed by 5 bases and 5 bases, with 15 bases remaining between them. CDR3: CASSPSHGAETQYF. As DNA, the CDR3 is TGTGCCAGCAGCCCATCGCACGGGGCGGAGACCCAGTACTTC.

This chain links TRBV6-5 with TRBJ1-6; D is unresolved. CDR1 MNHEY and CDR2 SVGAGI come from the germline V gene. V was trimmed by 0 bases and J by 4 bases, leaving 10 bases between them. This CDR3 region has 16 residues. CDR3 nucleotides: TGTGCCAGCAGTTACTCTCCCGGGCCTTATAATTCACCCCTCCACTTT. Its protein is CASSYSPGPYNSPLHF.

The chain employs TRBV7-6 and TRBJ2-5; possible D gene TRBD2, 5 bases. The V end was cut by 5 bases, the J end by 1 base, with 17 bases between. This CDR3 comprises 16 residues. CDR1 SGHVS and CDR2 FNYEAQ come from the germline V gene. CDR3 bases: TGTGCCAGCAGCCCCTGTAGCGCGATTTCCCAAGAGACCCAGTACTTC. This codes for CASSPCSAISQETQYF.

The chain uses TRBV6-5 and TRBJ1-3; a weak D match, TRBD1 (5 bases). CDR1 MNHEY and CDR2 SVGAGI come from the germline V gene. The CDR3 runs to 15 residues. Trimming stripped 5 bases from V and 3 bases from J, with 14 bases between. CDR3 region: CASSIRELGGNTIYF. DNA of the CDR3: TGTGCCAGCAGTATCAGGGAGTTGGGTGGAAACACCATATATTTT.

This rearrangement joins TRBV7-9 to TRBJ1-5, with D tentatively TRBD1 (5 bases). This CDR3 has 15 amino acids. Looked up from germline, CDR1 is SEHNR and CDR2 is FQNEAQ (reference sequence). Trimming took 5 bases from V and 7 from J, leaving 18 bases between them. The CDR3 DNA reads as TGTGCCAGCAGCCCCCGGGGGGGGTCTCCGCAGCCCCAGCATTTT. It specifies CASSPRGGSPQPQHF.

This CDR3 is CASSSRDSHYEQYF. The CDR3 DNA follows: TGTGCCAGCAGCTCCCGGGACAGTCACTACGAGCAGTACTTC. The chain has TRBV9 and TRBJ2-7; 7 bases fit TRBD1. The V and J ends lost 4 bases and 3 bases, in that order; junction bases with no gene match: 7. Germline values: CDR1 SGDLS, CDR2 YYNGEE. This CDR3 is 14 amino acids long.

The chain links TRBV19 to TRBJ1-1; D not resolved. V was trimmed by 3 bases and J by 3 bases, leaving 11 bases between them. CDR1 and CDR2 from the germline V gene are LNHDA and SQIVND (reference sequence). The CDR3 runs to 14 residues. CDR3 coding DNA: TGTGCCAGTAGTATGGAAGGCTTCCACACTGAAGCTTTCTTT. Its protein is CASSMEGFHTEAFF.

The J gene is TRBJ1-1, the V gene TRBV5-5, with no clear D. Trimming removed 0 bases at V and 6 bases at J, with 21 bases between. Germline V lookup: CDR1 SGHKS, CDR2 YYEKEE (reference sequence). The CDR3 totals 17 residues. CDR3 in DNA: TGTGCCAGCAGCTTGGCCCCCGGCCGGGCCTCCAGCGCTGAAGCTTTCTTT. Translating it yields CASSLAPGRASSAEAFF.

This chain joins TRBV29-1 and TRBJ2-4; D remains unclear. Per germline, CDR1 SQVTM and CDR2 ANQGSEA. This CDR3 has 14 residues. Trimming pared 6 bases from V and 5 bases from J, leaving 17 bases between. CDR3 protein: CSVSGGRTQNIQYF. The CDR3 region has the DNA TGCAGCGTCTCGGGTGGCCGGACCCAAAACATTCAGTACTTC. Supplemented by reference TRBV29-1 and TRBJ2-4, the full variable domain reads SAVISQKPSRDICQRGTSLTIQCQVDSQVTMMFWYRQQPGQSLTLIATANQGSEATYESGFVIDKFPISRPNLTFSTLTVSNMSPEDSSIYLCSVSGGRTQNIQYFGAGTRLSVL.

The chain combines TRBV4-2 with TRBJ2-3; 7 positions agree with TRBD2. The CDR3 extends over 16 amino acids. V lost 0 bases to trimming and J lost 4 bases; unmatched junction nucleotides: 7. CDR1 and CDR2 from the germline V gene are LGHNA and YNFKEQ. CDR3 sequence reads: CASSQDERGGADTQYF. The CDR3 DNA reads TGTGCCAGCAGCCAAGACGAGCGGGGTGGCGCAGATACGCAGTATTTT.

The chain joins TRBV2 to TRBJ1-1, with D unresolved. Trimming took 4 bases from V and 1 from J, leaving 7 bases between them. Germline V gene sequence: CDR1 SNHLY, CDR2 FYNNEI. The CDR3 runs 13 residues. This CDR3 reads CASSAVENTEAFF. As DNA, the CDR3 is TGTGCCAGCAGTGCGGTGGAGAACACTGAAGCTTTCTTT.

The chain employs TRBV9 and TRBJ2-7; TRBD2 aligns across 7 bases. With 3 bases clipped from V and 7 bases from J, the junction kept 16 bases outside the gene matches. Germline V gene sequence: CDR1 SGDLS, CDR2 YYNGEE. This CDR3 spans 16 amino acids. The CDR3 nucleotides read TGTGCCAGCAGCGCAAGAGAGGCGGGAGTATTGGGGGAGCAGTACTTC. Amino acids: CASSAREAGVLGEQYF.

This clone was observed a single time. The chain combines TRBV4-1 with TRBJ2-5; the D is unclear. With 1 base removed from V and 5 bases from J, the gap between germline ends came to 8 bases. The CDR3 totals 13 residues. The germline gives CDR1 MGHRA, CDR2 YSYEKL. CDR3 region: CASSQAFGETQYF. The CDR3 DNA is TGCGCCAGCAGCCAAGCCTTTGGGGAGACCCAGTACTTC.

CDR3 sequence: CASSLAGWTEAFF. DNA for the CDR3: TGTGCCAGCAGCTTAGCAGGGTGGACTGAAGCTTTCTTT. This rearrangement joins TRBV11-2 to TRBJ1-1; TRBD1 is a possible D gene (5 bases). Trimming stripped 1 base from V and 5 bases from J, with 8 bases between. The CDR3 is 13 residues long. The germline gives CDR1 SGHAT, CDR2 FQNNGV.

The J gene is TRBJ2-2, the V gene TRBV5-1; no clear D gene. CDR1 SGHRS and CDR2 YFSETQ come from the germline V gene. Deletions cut 0 bases from V and 0 bases from J, with 6 bases between. The CDR3 length is 15 residues. As DNA, the CDR3 is TGCGCCAGCAGCTTGGTTGCAGCGAACACCGGGGAGCTGTTTTTT. It yields the protein CASSLVAANTGELFF.

This chain connects TRBV5-8 to TRBJ1-2; D may be TRBD1 (5 bases). The CDR3 extends over 16 amino acids. Germline-derived CDR1 and CDR2 are SGHTS and YDEGEE. V was pared by 1 base and J by 4 bases, with 17 bases between. Here the CDR3 DNA reads TGTGCCAGCAGCTTGTCTCCAGGGAAAGGAGGCTATGGCTACACCTTC. Its translation: CASSLSPGKGGYGYTF.

The V call is TRBV6-5, the J call TRBJ1-2; 8 bases fit TRBD1. The trim removed 5 bases at V and 4 bases at J, leaving 6 bases unmatched. CDR1 and CDR2 from the germline V gene are MNHEY and SVGAGI. This CDR3 spans 14 amino acids. The chain's CDR3 is CASSSLGQGYGYTF. The CDR3 nucleotides are TGTGCCAGCAGTAGTCTAGGACAGGGCTATGGCTACACCTTC.

The chain combines TRBV4-3 with TRBJ1-4; D is undetermined. The CDR3 consists of 15 residues. The V end was cut by 4 bases, the J end by 1 base, with 10 bases between. Germline V CDR1 and CDR2: LGHNA, YSLEER. CDR3 residues: CASSPRAETNEKLFF. The CDR3 DNA follows: TGCGCCAGCAGCCCCCGGGCAGAAACTAATGAAAAACTGTTTTTT.

Comment on this clone: One end of the junction is discordant with germline, which a read error may explain. V and J are TRBV4-1 and TRBJ2-5; TRBD2 agrees at 7 bases. CDR1 MGHRA and CDR2 YSYEKL come from the germline V gene. The CDR3 runs to 13 residues. CDR3 protein: CATSREGQETQYF. CDR3 nucleotides: TGCGCCACCAGCAGGGAGGGACAAGAGACCCAGTACTTC.

The chain has TRBV9 and TRBJ1-2; a weak D match, TRBD1 (6 bases). The V and J ends lost 4 bases and 2 bases respectively, with 15 bases between them. Germline assignment: CDR1 SGDLS and CDR2 YYNGEE. CDR3 length: 15 residues. The CDR3 DNA follows: TGTGCCAGCAGCTCCCTGAGGCAGGGGAACTATGGCTACACCTTC. Protein sequence: CASSSLRQGNYGYTF. The complete variable domain, with remaining parts taken from reference TRBV9 and TRBJ1-2, reads DSGVTQTPKHLITATGQRVTLRCSPRSGDLSVYWYQQSLDQGLQFLIQYYNGEERAKGNILERFSAQQFPDLHSELNLSSLELGDSALYFCASSSLRQGNYGYTFGSGTRLTVV.

V usage is TRBV4-3 and J usage is TRBJ2-7; TRBD2 matches at 10 bases. Germline V gene data show CDR1 as LGHNA and CDR2 as YSLEER. The ends lost 4 bases at V and 5 bases at J; junction bases unmatched: 14. The CDR3 is 17 amino acids. For the CDR3, the DNA is TGCGCCAGCAGCCCCCCCCCACAAGCGGGAGGGAGACACGAGCAGTACTTC. Its protein product is CASSPPPQAGGRHEQYF.

V is TRBV12-5 and J is TRBJ1-4; 8 nucleotides align to TRBD1. After removal of 6 bases from V and 4 bases from J, the junction contained 4 bases not matched to a gene. This CDR3 is built from 14 residues. Germline CDR1 reads LGHNT; CDR2 reads FRNRAP. The CDR3 region has the DNA TGTGCTAGTGGGCAGACAGGGGTTAATGAAAAACTGTTTTTT. Translating gives CASGQTGVNEKLFF.

This clone was observed a single time. The genes are TRBV4-1 and TRBJ2-7, with TRBD1 matching 11 bases. The CDR3 runs to 18 residues. With V trimmed by 0 bases and J by 9 bases, 16 bases remained unmatched. In germline, CDR1 is MGHRA, CDR2 YSYEKL. CDR3 sequence reads: CASSQEMVPGQGVLGQYF. CDR3 DNA: TGCGCCAGCAGCCAAGAAATGGTCCCGGGACAGGGGGTGCTCGGGCAGTACTTC.

The chain employs TRBV4-3 and TRBJ2-4; D is ambiguous. Trimming took off 2 bases at V and 4 bases at J, with 12 bases between the two ends. Germline V lookup: CDR1 LGHNA, CDR2 YSLEER. This CDR3 is built from 15 residues. For the CDR3, the DNA is TGCGCCAGCAGCCAAACGGGCAACTTAAAAAACATTCAGTACTTC. This translates into CASSQTGNLKNIQYF.